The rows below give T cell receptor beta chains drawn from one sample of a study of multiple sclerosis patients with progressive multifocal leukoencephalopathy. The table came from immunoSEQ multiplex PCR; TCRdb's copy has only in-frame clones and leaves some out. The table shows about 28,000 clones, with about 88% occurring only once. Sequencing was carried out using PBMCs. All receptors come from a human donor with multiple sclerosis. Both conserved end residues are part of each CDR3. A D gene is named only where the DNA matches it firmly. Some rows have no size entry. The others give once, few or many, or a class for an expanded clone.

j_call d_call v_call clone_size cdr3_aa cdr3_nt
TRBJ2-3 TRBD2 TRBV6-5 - CASSCRGGLDTQYF TGTGCCAGCAGTTGTCGGGGGGGTCTAGATACGCAGTATTTT
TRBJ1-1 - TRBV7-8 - CASSLEGGTTEAFF TGTGCCAGCAGCTTAGAAGGAGGGACCACTGAAGCTTTCTTT
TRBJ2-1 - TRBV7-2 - CASSAYRVSYNEQFF TGTGCCAGCAGCGCCTACAGGGTCTCCTACAATGAGCAGTTCTTC
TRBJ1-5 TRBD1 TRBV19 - CAKMTRGMNQPQHF TGTGCCAAAATGACCAGGGGGATGAATCAGCCCCAGCATTTT
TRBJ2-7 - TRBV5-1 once CASSLDYEQYF TGCGCCAGCAGCTTGGATTACGAGCAGTACTTC
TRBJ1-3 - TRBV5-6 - CASSFWGPGNTIYF TGTGCCAGCAGCTTTTGGGGCCCTGGAAACACCATATATTTT
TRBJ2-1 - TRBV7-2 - CASSLGGGGYNEQFF TGTGCCAGCAGCCTCGGGGGTGGAGGTTACAATGAGCAGTTCTTC
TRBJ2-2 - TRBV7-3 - CASSLLGGPTGELFF TGTGCCAGCAGCCTCCTCGGGGGGCCCACCGGGGAGCTGTTTTTT
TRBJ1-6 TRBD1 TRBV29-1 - CSVRTGENSPLHF TGCAGCGTGCGGACAGGGGAGAATTCACCCCTCCACTTT
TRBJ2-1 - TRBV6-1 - CASSEQAQHEQFF TGTGCCAGCAGTGAACAAGCCCAGCACGAACAGTTCTTC
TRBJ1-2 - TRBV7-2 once CASSLSLGRTYGYTF TGTGCCAGCAGCTTAAGCCTAGGACGGACCTATGGCTACACCTTC
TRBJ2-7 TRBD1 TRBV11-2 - CASSSSDRGDYEQYF TGTGCCAGCAGCTCTTCGGACAGGGGGGACTACGAGCAGTACTTC
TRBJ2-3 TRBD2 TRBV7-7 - CASSRAGGTDTQYF TGTGCTAGCAGCCGAGCGGGGGGCACAGATACGCAGTATTTT
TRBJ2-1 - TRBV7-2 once CASSLAGVPLYEQFF TGTGCCAGCAGCTTAGCAGGGGTTCCTTTGTATGAGCAGTTCTTC
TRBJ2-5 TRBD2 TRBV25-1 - CASSAAGGGMVETQYF TGTGCCAGCAGTGCCGCGGGGGGGGGTATGGTAGAGACCCAGTACTTC
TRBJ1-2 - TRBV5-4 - CASSLDSENYGYTF TGTGCCAGCAGCTTAGACAGTGAGAACTATGGCTACACCTTC
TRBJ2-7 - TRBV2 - CASSANWNRQYF TGTGCCAGCAGCGCGAACTGGAACCGGCAGTACTTC
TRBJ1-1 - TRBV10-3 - CAISPKGNTEAFF TGTGCCATCAGCCCTAAGGGTAACACTGAAGCTTTCTTT
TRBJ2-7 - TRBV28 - CASSPQGGGPYEQYF TGTGCCAGCAGTCCACAGGGAGGGGGGCCCTACGAGCAGTACTTC
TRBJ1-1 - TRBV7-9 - CASVSAPTSEAFF TGTGCCAGCGTCTCGGCCCCAACAAGTGAAGCTTTCTTT
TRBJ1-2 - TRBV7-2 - CASSRRPRTRTNYGYTF TGTGCCAGCAGCCGAAGGCCTCGGACACGAACTAACTATGGCTACACCTTC
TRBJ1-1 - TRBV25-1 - CASSPLQGKGMNTEAFF TGTGCCAGCAGTCCGCTCCAGGGGAAAGGAATGAACACTGAAGCTTTCTTT
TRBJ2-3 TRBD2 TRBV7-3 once CASSSLAGASTDTQYF TGTGCCAGCAGCTCCTTAGCGGGGGCTAGCACAGATACGCAGTATTTT
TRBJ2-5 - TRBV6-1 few CASSEAQGTQETQYF TGTGCCAGCAGTGAAGCGCAAGGGACCCAAGAGACCCAGTACTTC
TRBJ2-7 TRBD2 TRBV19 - CASSMGLADPSHEQYF TGTGCCAGTAGTATGGGACTAGCGGATCCTTCCCACGAGCAGTACTTC
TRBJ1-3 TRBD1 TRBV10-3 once CAISSPGQAQGPISGNTIYF TGTGCCATCAGTTCTCCGGGACAGGCCCAAGGCCCAATATCTGGAAACACCATATATTTT
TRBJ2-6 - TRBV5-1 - CASSFQQGMTGANVLTF TGCGCCAGCAGCTTTCAACAGGGAATGACAGGGGCCAACGTCCTGACTTTC
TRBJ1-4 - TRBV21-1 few CASSKGEGGEKLFF TGTGCCAGCAGCAAAGGGGAGGGAGGGGAAAAACTGTTTTTT
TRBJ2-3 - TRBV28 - CATKQDFDTQYF TGTGCCACTAAACAGGATTTTGATACGCAGTATTTT
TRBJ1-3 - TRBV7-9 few CASTLGGRNTIYF TGTGCCAGCACCCTCGGGGGGCGAAACACCATATATTTT
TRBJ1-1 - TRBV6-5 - CASSYSPVGGDTEAFF TGTGCCAGCAGTTACTCCCCCGTAGGAGGAGACACTGAAGCTTTCTTT
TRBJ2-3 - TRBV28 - CASSFLGAPSTDTQYF TGTGCCAGCAGTTTTCTCGGGGCACCGAGCACAGATACGCAGTATTTT
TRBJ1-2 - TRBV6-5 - CASSYTGESGGYTF TGTGCCAGCAGTTACACGGGGGAGTCAGGTGGCTACACCTTC
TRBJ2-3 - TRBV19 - CASSIGASEATDTQYF TGTGCCAGTAGTATCGGAGCGTCAGAAGCCACAGATACGCAGTATTTT
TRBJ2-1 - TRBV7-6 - CASSWISDEQFF TGTGCCAGCAGCTGGATCTCAGATGAGCAGTTCTTC
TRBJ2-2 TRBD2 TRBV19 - CASDSGTSTTGELFF TGTGCCAGTGATTCCGGGACTAGTACCACCGGGGAGCTGTTTTTT
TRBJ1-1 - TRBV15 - CATSLPSRNTEAFF TGTGCCACCAGCCTACCGTCGAGGAACACTGAAGCTTTCTTT
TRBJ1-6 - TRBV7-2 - CASSLALFSYNSPLHF TGTGCCAGCAGCTTAGCACTCTTCTCCTATAATTCACCCCTCCACTTT
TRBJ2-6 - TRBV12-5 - CASGPGGLRTSLGANVLTF TGTGCTAGTGGACCCGGGGGGCTTAGGACTTCACTGGGGGCCAACGTCCTGACTTTC
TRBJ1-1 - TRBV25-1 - CASSVSSEAFF TGTGCCAGCAGTGTTTCTTCGGAAGCTTTCTTT
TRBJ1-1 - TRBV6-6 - CASGSYRATEAFF TGTGCCAGCGGGTCCTACAGGGCCACTGAAGCTTTCTTT